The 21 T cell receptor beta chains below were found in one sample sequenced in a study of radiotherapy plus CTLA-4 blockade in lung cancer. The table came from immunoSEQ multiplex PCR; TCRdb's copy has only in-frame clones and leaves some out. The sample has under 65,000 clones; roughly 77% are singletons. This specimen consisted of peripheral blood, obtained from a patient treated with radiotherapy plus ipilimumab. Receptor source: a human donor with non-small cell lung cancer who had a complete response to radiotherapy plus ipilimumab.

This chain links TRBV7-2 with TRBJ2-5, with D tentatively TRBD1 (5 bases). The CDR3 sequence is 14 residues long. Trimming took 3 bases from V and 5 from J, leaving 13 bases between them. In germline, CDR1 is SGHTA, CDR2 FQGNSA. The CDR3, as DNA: TGTGCCAGCAGCTTTGTGCAGGGATGGGAGACCCAGTACTTC. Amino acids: CASSFVQGWETQYF.

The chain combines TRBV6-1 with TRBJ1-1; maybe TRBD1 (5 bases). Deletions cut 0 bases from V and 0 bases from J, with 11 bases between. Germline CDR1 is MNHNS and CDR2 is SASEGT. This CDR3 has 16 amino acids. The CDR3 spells CASSEAPGRVNTEAFF. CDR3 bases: TGTGCCAGCAGTGAAGCCCCTGGCAGGGTGAACACTGAAGCTTTCTTT.

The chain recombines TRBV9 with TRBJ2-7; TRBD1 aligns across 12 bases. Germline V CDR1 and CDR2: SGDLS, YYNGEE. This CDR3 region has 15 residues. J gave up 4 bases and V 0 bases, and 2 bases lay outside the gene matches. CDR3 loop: CASSVEGQGAYEQYF. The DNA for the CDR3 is TGTGCCAGCAGCGTAGAGGGACAGGGGGCGTACGAGCAGTACTTC.

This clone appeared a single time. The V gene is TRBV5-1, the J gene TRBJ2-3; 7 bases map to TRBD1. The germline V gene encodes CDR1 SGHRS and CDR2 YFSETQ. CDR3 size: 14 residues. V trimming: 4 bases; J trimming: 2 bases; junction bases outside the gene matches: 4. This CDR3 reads CASSLDRYTDTQYF. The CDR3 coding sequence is TGCGCCAGCAGCCTGGACAGGTACACAGATACGCAGTATTTT.

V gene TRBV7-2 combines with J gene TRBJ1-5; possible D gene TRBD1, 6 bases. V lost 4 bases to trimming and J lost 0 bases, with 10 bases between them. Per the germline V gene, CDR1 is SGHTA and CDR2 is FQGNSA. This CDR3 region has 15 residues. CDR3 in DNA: TGTGCCAGCAGCTCCCAGGGGTATAGCAATCAGCCCCAGCATTTT. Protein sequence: CASSSQGYSNQPQHF.

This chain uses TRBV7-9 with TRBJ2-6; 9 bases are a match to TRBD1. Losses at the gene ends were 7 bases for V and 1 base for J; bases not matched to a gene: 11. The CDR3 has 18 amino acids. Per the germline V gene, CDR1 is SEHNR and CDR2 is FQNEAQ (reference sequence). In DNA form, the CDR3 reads TGTGCCAGCACCATAACGGGACAGGGAAGGTCTGGGGCCAACGTCCTGACTTTC. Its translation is CASTITGQGRSGANVLTF.

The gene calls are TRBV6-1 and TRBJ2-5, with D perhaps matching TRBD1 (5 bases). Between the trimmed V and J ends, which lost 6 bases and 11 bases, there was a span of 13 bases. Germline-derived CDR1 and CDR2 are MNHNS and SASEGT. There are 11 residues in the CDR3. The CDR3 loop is CASSLNRLQYF. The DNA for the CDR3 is TGTGCCAGCAGCTTAAACAGGCTTCAGTACTTC.

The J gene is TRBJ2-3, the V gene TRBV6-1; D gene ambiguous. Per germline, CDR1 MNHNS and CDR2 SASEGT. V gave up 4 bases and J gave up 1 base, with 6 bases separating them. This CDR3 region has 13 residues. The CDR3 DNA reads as TGTGCCAGCAGTGTCCAGGGCACAGATACGCAGTATTTT. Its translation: CASSVQGTDTQYF.

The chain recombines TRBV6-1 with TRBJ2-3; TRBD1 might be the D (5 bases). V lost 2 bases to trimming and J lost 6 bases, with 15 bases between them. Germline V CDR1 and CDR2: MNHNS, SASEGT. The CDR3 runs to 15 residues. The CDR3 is CASSETPNPGDTQYF. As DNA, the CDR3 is TGTGCCAGCAGTGAAACGCCAAACCCAGGGGATACGCAGTATTTT.

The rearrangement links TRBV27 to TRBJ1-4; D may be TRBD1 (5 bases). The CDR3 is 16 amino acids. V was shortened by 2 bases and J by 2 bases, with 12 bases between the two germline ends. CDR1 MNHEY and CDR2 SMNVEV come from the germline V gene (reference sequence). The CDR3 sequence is CASSLLPTDTNEKLFF. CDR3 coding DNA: TGTGCCAGCAGTTTACTTCCGACAGATACTAATGAAAAACTGTTTTTT. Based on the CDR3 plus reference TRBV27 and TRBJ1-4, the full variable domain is EAQVTQNPRYLITVTGKKLTVTCSQNMNHEYMSWYRQDPGLGLRQIYYSMNVEVTDKGDVPEGYKVSRKEKRNFPLILESPSPNQTSLYFCASSLLPTDTNEKLFFGSGTQLSVL.

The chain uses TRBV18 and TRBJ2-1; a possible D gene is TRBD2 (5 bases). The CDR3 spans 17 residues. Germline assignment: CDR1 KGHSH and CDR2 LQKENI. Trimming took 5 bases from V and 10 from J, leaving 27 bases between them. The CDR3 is CASSMDLGVVVVSEQFF. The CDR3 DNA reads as TGTGCCAGCTCAATGGACCTCGGGGTTGTCGTCGTGAGCGAGCAGTTCTTC. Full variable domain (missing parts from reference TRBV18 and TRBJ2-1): NAGVMQNPRHLVRRRGQEARLRCSPMKGHSHVYWYRQLPEEGLKFMVYLQKENIIDESGMPKERFSAEFPKEGPSILRIQQVVRGDSAAYFCASSMDLGVVVVSEQFFGPGTRLTVL.

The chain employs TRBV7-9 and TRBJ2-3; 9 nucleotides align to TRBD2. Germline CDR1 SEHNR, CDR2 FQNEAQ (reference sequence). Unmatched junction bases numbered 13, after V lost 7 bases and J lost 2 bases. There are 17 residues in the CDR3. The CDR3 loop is CASTPAGGTALTDTQYF. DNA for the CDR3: TGTGCCAGCACCCCTGCGGGGGGGACAGCCCTCACAGATACGCAGTATTTT.

CDR3 region: CSVGALLDGYTF. CDR3 in DNA: TGCAGCGTTGGGGCACTACTAGATGGCTACACCTTC. This chain joins TRBV29-1 and TRBJ1-2; D gene uncertain. V lost 4 bases and J lost 6, with 12 bases in between. Per the germline V gene, CDR1 is SQVTM and CDR2 is ANQGSEA. The CDR3 length is 12 residues.

The CDR3 sequence is CATSTPSGGAVGELFF. The CDR3 bases are TGTGCCACCAGCACCCCTAGCGGGGGGGCCGTCGGGGAGCTGTTTTTT. This rearrangement joins TRBV15 to TRBJ2-2, with TRBD2 matching over 12 bases. J was trimmed by 7 bases and V by 4 bases; bases with no gene match: 7. This CDR3 contains 16 residues. Germline CDR1 is LNHNV and CDR2 is YYDKDF (reference sequence).

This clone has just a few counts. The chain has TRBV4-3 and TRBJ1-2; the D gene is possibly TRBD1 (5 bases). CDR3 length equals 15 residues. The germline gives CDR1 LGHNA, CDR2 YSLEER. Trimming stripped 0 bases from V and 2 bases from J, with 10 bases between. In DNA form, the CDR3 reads TGCGCCAGCAGCCAAGAGTGGGGCCCGAACTATGGCTACACCTTC. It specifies CASSQEWGPNYGYTF.

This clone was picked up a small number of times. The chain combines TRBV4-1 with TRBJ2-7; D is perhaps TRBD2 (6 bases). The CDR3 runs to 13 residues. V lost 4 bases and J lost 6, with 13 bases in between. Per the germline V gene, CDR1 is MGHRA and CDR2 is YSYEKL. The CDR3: CASSLPGGREQYF. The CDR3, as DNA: TGCGCCAGCAGCCTCCCCGGGGGACGCGAGCAGTACTTC.

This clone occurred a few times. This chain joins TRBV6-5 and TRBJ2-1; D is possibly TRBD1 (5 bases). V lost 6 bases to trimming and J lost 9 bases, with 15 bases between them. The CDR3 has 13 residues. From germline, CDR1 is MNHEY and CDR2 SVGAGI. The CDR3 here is CASSMDTPSEQFF. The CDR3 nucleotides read TGTGCCAGCAGCATGGACACCCCCAGTGAGCAGTTCTTC.

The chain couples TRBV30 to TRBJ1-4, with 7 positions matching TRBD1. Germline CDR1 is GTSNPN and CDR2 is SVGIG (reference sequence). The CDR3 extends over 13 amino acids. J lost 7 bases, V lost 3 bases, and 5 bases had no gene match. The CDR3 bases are TGTGCCTGGAGGACAGGGTTGGTTGAAAAACTGTTTTTT. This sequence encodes CAWRTGLVEKLFF.

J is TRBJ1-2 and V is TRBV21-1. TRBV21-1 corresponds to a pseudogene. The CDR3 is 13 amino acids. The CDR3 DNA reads TGTGCCAGCAGCAAGGTGAGGGTCTATGGCTACACCTTC. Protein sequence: CASSKVRVYGYTF.

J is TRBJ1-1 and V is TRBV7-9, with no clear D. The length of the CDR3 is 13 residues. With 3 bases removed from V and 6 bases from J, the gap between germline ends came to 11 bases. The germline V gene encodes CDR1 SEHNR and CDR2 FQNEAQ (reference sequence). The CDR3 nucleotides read TGTGCCAGCAGCTTGGGCCTCGGCGCTGAAGCTTTCTTT. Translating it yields CASSLGLGAEAFF.

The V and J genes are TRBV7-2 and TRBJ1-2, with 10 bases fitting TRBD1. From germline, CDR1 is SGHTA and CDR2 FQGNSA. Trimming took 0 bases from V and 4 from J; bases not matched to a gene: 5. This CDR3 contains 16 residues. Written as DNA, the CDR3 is TGTGCCAGCAGCTTAGCGTCGAGACAGGGGGCCTATGGCTACACCTTC. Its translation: CASSLASRQGAYGYTF.